These T cell receptor beta chains were read from a single sample in a study of blood T cell repertoires in COVID-19. Profiling relied on immunoSEQ multiplex PCR, and the TCRdb table lists in-frame clones only, not all of them. The profile shows approximately 50,000 clones, 85% to 95% of them singletons. Sequenced sample: peripheral blood. These receptors all come from a human donor in a cohort sampled during active COVID-19. Both conserved end residues are part of each CDR3.

cdr3_aa	v_call
CASSALGGVKNIQYF	TRBV11-2
CASSPDREFNEQYF	TRBV5-8
CASSVGWGPWNNEQFF	TRBV9
CASSYGPANSPLHF	TRBV6-6
CASSFEMSSYNEQFF	TRBV5-4
CASSSTGDSNQPQHF	TRBV5-6
CSALNTEAFF	TRBV20-1
CASSADRGGTGELFF	TRBV9
CASSLGGGGTANYGYTF	TRBV5-4
CASSLPLLRGGTDTQYF	TRBV7-2
CASSVQRSPALTIYF	TRBV2
CASSLWGSGEYNNEQFF	TRBV28
CASSSKGGDTIYF	TRBV5-1
CAISAPNQGVFYNEQFF	TRBV10-3
CASSLANRGQEQFF	TRBV7-9
CASSLQGMNTEAFF	TRBV27
CASSETDTQYF	TRBV5-1
CASSQAGLGRAKNIQYF	TRBV5-4
CATSEGPEAFF	TRBV24-1
CASSNTGSNSPLHF	TRBV19
CASSISADSGNTIYF	TRBV19
CASSTRDRTANEKLFF	TRBV5-6
CASSLQRTGRGDTQYF	TRBV7-3
CASGLAGGRYTQYF	TRBV5-6
CSARGPDTQYF	TRBV20-1
CASSARDRVGYEQYF	TRBV2
CASSPQSTSQDEQYF	TRBV7-9
CASSEAGGEDEQFF	TRBV25-1
CASSYSGAYEQYF	TRBV6-2/TRBV6-3